This TCR beta chain was profiled in a study of metastatic and nonmetastatic thyroid tumors. TCRdb used MiXCR to call clones anew from the PCR reads. This sample has approximately 15,000 clones; 30% to 35% occur once, and the top ten carry 20% to 30%. Among the patients, none had received any treatment before thyroid surgery. This clone has just one count. The V end lost 3 bases, the J end lost 0 bases, and 23 bases lay between the germline ends. The CDR3 covers 19 residues. Germline V gene data show CDR1 as SGHAT and CDR2 as FQNNGV. The chain is built from TRBV11-2 and TRBJ1-1, with a weak D call TRBD1 (5 bases). The sequence derives from a female donor with papillary thyroid cancer or a benign thyroid nodule (not recorded which). Some clones in this sample may be carry-over from other donors' samples. The material sequenced was tumor tissue. The CDR3 loop reads CASSFGAYTAGGVNTEAFF. CDR3 DNA sequence: TGTGCCAGCAGCTTTGGGGCCTATACGGCTGGAGGGGTGAACACTGAAGCTTTCTTT.